Here is one TCR beta chain with its context. The data were obtained in a study of OX40 agonist ivuxolimab in advanced cancers. Germline CDR1 and CDR2: LNHDA and SQIVND (reference sequence). The ends were cut back, 5 bases at V and 5 bases at J, with 18 bases in the middle. The CDR3 consists of 15 residues. Measured with immunoSEQ multiplex PCR; TCRdb has only the in-frame clones, and not every one. The sample lists 36,000 or so clones, about 88% seen once, with about 4.3% in the top ten. This clonotype was sampled from an adult with an advanced solid tumor such as melanoma, head and neck, liver or kidney cancer. Sequenced here: CD4+ or CD8+ T cells sorted from blood, sampled in a trial of the OX40 agonist ivuxolimab. The J gene is TRBJ2-5, the V gene TRBV19, with D unclear. This CDR3 is CASSESRTGRETQYF. As DNA, the CDR3 is TGTGCCAGTAGTGAATCCCGGACGGGCCGGGAGACCCAGTACTTC.